These T cell receptor beta chains were read from a single sample in a study of blood T cell repertoires in COVID-19. This table comes from immunoSEQ multiplex PCR, and its TCRdb copy is limited to in-frame clones, with some not included. This table has around 100,000 clones, roughly 80% appearing once. Input material: peripheral blood. The receptors derive from a man in his forties or fifties with acute or convalescent COVID-19. CDR3s include the opening cysteine and the closing phenylalanine or tryptophan. A D gene is named only where the DNA matches it firmly. Clone sizes are given selectively: once, few, many, or a class where the clone is expanded.

TRBV3-1/TRBV3-2	-	TRBJ1-6	-	TGTGCCAGCAGCCAAGAACGAGGGATCGGTAATTCACCCCTCCACTTT	CASSQERGIGNSPLHF
TRBV2	few	TRBJ1-2	-	TGTGCCAGCAGTGAAAGCCCCCCCTATGGCTACACCTTC	CASSESPPYGYTF
TRBV30	once	TRBJ1-1	-	TGTGCCTGGAGCGCCCACACCGTCACTGAAGCTTTCTTT	CAWSAHTVTEAFF
TRBV24-1	-	TRBJ1-1	-	TGTGCCACCAGTGATTCCCAAAACACTGAAGCTTTCTTT	CATSDSQNTEAFF
TRBV6-6	-	TRBJ2-5	-	TGTGCCAGCAGTTACTTGGCAGGGGCGGAGACCCAGTACTTC	CASSYLAGAETQYF
TRBV12-3/TRBV12-4	-	TRBJ1-6	-	TGTGCCAGCAATGGAGCGGGGTCACCCCTCCACTTT	CASNGAGSPLHF
TRBV2	-	TRBJ1-1	TRBD1	TGTGCCAGCACTTTACAGGGGGTTGGGACTGAAGCTTTCTTT	CASTLQGVGTEAFF
TRBV5-1	once	TRBJ1-1	-	TGCGCCAGCGGATCAGGGATGAACACTGAAGCTTTCTTT	CASGSGMNTEAFF
TRBV4-1	-	TRBJ1-1	-	TGCGCCAGCAGCCCGCAACATACGACAGCCAACACTGAAGCTTTCTTT	CASSPQHTTANTEAFF
TRBV11-2	-	TRBJ2-7	TRBD1	TGTGCCAGCGGAAAACTGGGACAGGGGTCCCACGAGCAGTACTTC	CASGKLGQGSHEQYF
TRBV30	few	TRBJ2-6	TRBD1	TGTGCCTGGAAGCGACAGGGGGCTTCCTCTGGGGCCAACGTCCTGACTTTC	CAWKRQGASSGANVLTF
TRBV5-1	-	TRBJ2-3	TRBD1	TGCGCCAGCAGCTCACAGGGGTTGGAAACAGATACGCAGTATTTT	CASSSQGLETDTQYF
TRBV19	-	TRBJ1-6	-	TGTGCCAGTAGTATAGTATCACCGGATTCACCCCTCCACTTT	CASSIVSPDSPLHF
TRBV10-3	-	TRBJ1-1	-	TGTGCCATCAGTGAGATAGAGAATGAAGCTTTCTTT	CAISEIENEAFF